This T cell receptor beta chain was identified in a study of response to subunit inactivated influenza vaccine. Study-wide findings and caveats: Every seasonal influenza vaccination brings in few new T cells, the authors suggested.

The trim removed 2 bases at V and 5 bases at J, leaving 13 bases unmatched. CDR3 size: 16 residues. The V gene's germline CDR1 is DFQATT and CDR2 SNEGSKA (reference sequence). Details on this clonotype: No antigen is known for it.

TCRdb passed the RT-PCR reads through MiXCR, listing each CDR3 protein once. The sample has approximately 500,000 distinct CDR3 sequences; approximately 24% are singletons. This same sample was also part of a study on T cells expressing NK-cell markers. From that study: UMIs accompanied the 5'RACE template switching by which TCR beta cDNA was made. The eight sequenced donors comprised seven who were HCMV-seropositive and one who was seronegative. The study found dominant NKG2C+ clonotypes at roughly 1.0-7.0% of CD8+ T cells in about six donors. There were a handful of donors in whom these clonotypes also led the CD3+CD56-NKG2C+ fraction.

The V gene is TRBV20-1, the J gene TRBJ2-5, with 8 bases lining up with TRBD2. The sequences come from CD4+ T cells sorted from PBMCs, collected 11 to 12 days after vaccination. The origin of this receptor is a man over 45 who received an inactivated influenza vaccine. The CDR3: CSARSETGTRWETQYF. The DNA for the CDR3 is TGCAGTGCTAGATCCGAAACCGGGACTAGGTGGGAGACCCAGTACTTC.